What follows are 25 T cell receptor beta chains derived from one specimen sequenced in a study of blood T cell repertoires in COVID-19. Here immunoSEQ multiplex PCR was the method, and the copy in TCRdb shows in-frame clones only, minus some. The repertoire has about 52,000 clones, more than 85% of them found once; the top ten carry roughly 15%. Sequencing input: peripheral blood. The receptor source for this set is a human donor with active COVID-19. The donor label of this sample is uncertain.

The rearrangement joins TRBV10-1 to TRBJ1-2; 10 nucleotides align to TRBD1. The CDR3 runs to 14 residues. Germline lookup yields CDR1 WNHNN and CDR2 SYGVQD (reference sequence). Germline trimming cut 6 bases from V and 2 bases from J; bases unmatched to any gene: 3. This CDR3 reads CASRGGQGNYGYTF. In nucleotides, the CDR3 is TGCGCCAGCAGGGGGGGACAGGGGAACTATGGCTACACCTTC.

This clone has a single count. The chain recombines TRBV9 with TRBJ2-7; 8 bases line up with TRBD1. Germline assignment: CDR1 SGDLS and CDR2 YYNGEE. There are 13 residues in the CDR3. V shed 3 bases, J shed 2 bases, and the junction held 1 base outside the gene matches. CDR3 bases: TGTGCCAGCAGCGCACAGGGGGCCTACGAGCAGTACTTC. This sequence encodes CASSAQGAYEQYF.

The chain carries TRBV19 and TRBJ1-6; D is undetermined. This CDR3 is 15 amino acids long. CDR1 is LNHDA and CDR2 is SQIVND in the germline V gene (reference sequence). V lost 3 bases, J lost 4 bases, and 10 bases lay in between. The CDR3 sequence: CASSINSLYNSPLHF. In DNA, the CDR3 is TGTGCCAGTAGTATTAACAGTCTGTATAATTCACCCCTCCACTTT.

The chain couples TRBV7-3 to TRBJ1-1; D is perhaps TRBD1 (6 bases). In germline, CDR1 is SGHTA, CDR2 FQGTGA. This CDR3 has 14 residues. Deletions cut 5 bases from V and 4 bases from J, with 14 bases between. CDR3 in amino acids: CASSRDRYSTEAFF. DNA of the CDR3: TGTGCCAGCAGCCGAGACAGGTACAGCACTGAAGCTTTCTTT.

The chain is built from TRBV13 and TRBJ1-2, with D perhaps TRBD1 (6 bases). Trimming stripped 3 bases from V and 1 base from J, with 9 bases between. The CDR3 length is 14 residues. Germline V lookup: CDR1 PRHDT, CDR2 FYEKMQ (reference sequence). The CDR3 sequence: CASSLTGLNYGYTF. The DNA for the CDR3 is TGTGCCAGCAGCTTGACAGGCCTTAACTATGGCTACACCTTC.

The chain uses TRBV29-1 and TRBJ1-2; D is unresolved. The CDR3 sequence is 11 residues long. The V gene lost 7 bases and the J gene lost 6 bases, with 12 bases spanning the gap. Per germline, CDR1 SQVTM and CDR2 ANQGSEA. CDR3 protein: CSGGGGDGYTF. In DNA, the CDR3 is TGCAGCGGAGGCGGCGGGGATGGCTACACCTTC.

Only a few counts were recorded for this clone. This rearrangement joins TRBV5-1 to TRBJ1-1, with a weak D call TRBD1 (6 bases). The ends were cut back, 2 bases at V and 10 bases at J, with 18 bases in the middle. Germline CDR1 reads SGHRS; CDR2 reads YFSETQ. The CDR3 covers 14 residues. CDR3 DNA: TGCGCCAGCAGCTTAACAGGGACGGTCCTAGGAGCTTTCTTT. Translated, it gives CASSLTGTVLGAFF.

The rearrangement joins TRBV6-6 to TRBJ2-3; the match to TRBD1 covers 7 bases. CDR1 and CDR2 (germline): MNHNY, SVGAGI (reference sequence). V was pared by 6 bases and J by 2 bases, with 8 bases of the junction left unmatched. The CDR3 loop spans 15 amino acids. CDR3 protein: CASRWDSSLTDTQYF. CDR3 bases: TGTGCCAGCAGGTGGGACAGTTCGCTCACAGATACGCAGTATTTT.

The chain's CDR3 is CASRHSGGNYEQYF. The CDR3 DNA sequence: TGTGCCAGTAGACATAGCGGGGGAAACTACGAGCAGTACTTC. The rearrangement uses TRBV19 and TRBJ2-7; 9 positions match TRBD2. Trimming at V came to 6 bases and at J to 3 bases, leaving 6 bases not matched to a gene. The V gene's germline CDR1 is LNHDA and CDR2 SQIVND (reference sequence). The CDR3 has 14 amino acids.

This chain joins TRBV11-1 and TRBJ1-6, with D hard to call. V lost 3 bases to trimming and J lost 6 bases, with 12 bases between them. The CDR3 covers 15 residues. Germline V gives CDR1 SGHAT, CDR2 FQDESV (reference sequence). The DNA for the CDR3 is TGTGCCAGCAGCTTGCATCCGGGTTCTAATTCACCCCTCCACTTT. This translates into CASSLHPGSNSPLHF.

J is TRBJ1-6 and V is TRBV9; D perhaps matches TRBD1 (5 bases). The CDR3 is 13 amino acids. V lost 4 bases and J lost 7, with 9 bases in between. Germline CDR1 and CDR2: SGDLS and YYNGEE. CDR3: CASSPAGNSPLHF. DNA of the CDR3: TGTGCCAGCAGCCCTGCAGGGAATTCACCCCTCCACTTT. Complete variable domain (other parts from reference TRBV9 and TRBJ1-6): DSGVTQTPKHLITATGQRVTLRCSPRSGDLSVYWYQQSLDQGLQFLIQYYNGEERAKGNILERFSAQQFPDLHSELNLSSLELGDSALYFCASSPAGNSPLHFGNGTRLTVT.

J is TRBJ1-5 and V is TRBV19; unclear D gene. Trimming stripped 0 bases from V and 1 base from J, with 7 bases between. This CDR3 region has 15 residues. Germline loops: CDR1 LNHDA, CDR2 SQIVND (reference sequence). DNA for the CDR3: TGTGCCAGTAGTATAGAATACGGGAGCAATCAGCCCCAGCATTTT. It translates to CASSIEYGSNQPQHF.

The CDR3 DNA is TGTGCCAGCAGCAAAGGAACAGACCCCTATTTCACAGATACGCAGTATTTT. It yields the protein CASSKGTDPYFTDTQYF. The chain combines TRBV21-1 with TRBJ2-3; the D segment call TRBD1 is taken from the table without a DNA check. TRBV21-1 represents a pseudogene. CDR3 size: 17 residues.

The chain recombines TRBV7-2 with TRBJ2-2; possible D gene TRBD2, 7 bases. The CDR3 spans 17 residues. Germline CDR1 and CDR2: SGHTA and FQGNSA. Trimming shortened V by 5 bases and J by 0 bases, and 16 bases separated the two germline ends. This CDR3 is CASSLSGAGANTGELFF. In nucleotides, the CDR3 is TGTGCCAGCAGCCTATCGGGGGCGGGAGCGAACACCGGGGAGCTGTTTTTT.

This chain joins TRBV27 and TRBJ2-3; D is perhaps TRBD1 (5 bases). Germline V gene sequence: CDR1 MNHEY, CDR2 SMNVEV (reference sequence). The CDR3 runs 13 residues. Trimming shortened V by 3 bases and J by 6 bases, and 10 bases separated the two germline ends. This CDR3 reads CASSFQGWDTQYF. The CDR3, as DNA: TGTGCCAGCAGTTTTCAGGGTTGGGATACGCAGTATTTT.

The chain carries TRBV19 and TRBJ2-7; D is possibly TRBD2 (5 bases). CDR3 length equals 13 residues. Germline loops: CDR1 LNHDA, CDR2 SQIVND (reference sequence). V lost 1 base and J lost 6, with 10 bases in between. CDR3 coding DNA: TGTGCCAGTAGTATAGTTGACGGAGGCGAGCAGTACTTC. Translated, it gives CASSIVDGGEQYF.

J is TRBJ1-1 and V is TRBV24-1, with D tentatively TRBD1 (5 bases). Trimming shortened V by 9 bases and J by 1 base, and 11 bases separated the two germline ends. The CDR3 consists of 13 residues. Looked up from germline, CDR1 is KGHDR and CDR2 is SFDVKD. The CDR3 is CATAGRSNTEAFF. As DNA, the CDR3 is TGTGCCACCGCGGGACGCTCGAACACTGAAGCTTTCTTT.

This clone was counted once. The chain links TRBV3-1 (or the pseudogene TRBV3-2) to TRBJ2-7; D may be TRBD2 (7 bases). Germline loops: CDR1 LGHDT, CDR2 YNNKEL (reference sequence). The CDR3 has 13 amino acids. V lost 5 bases and J lost 3, with 11 bases in between. The CDR3 DNA sequence: TGTGCCAGCAGCTCAGGGGAGGGCTACGAGCAGTACTTC. Its protein is CASSSGEGYEQYF.

The gene calls are TRBV7-2 and TRBJ1-3, with a possible D match to TRBD1 (5 bases). The CDR3 contains 17 residues. V lost 5 bases and J 0 bases, leaving 17 bases between the germline ends. Germline values: CDR1 SGHTA, CDR2 FQGNSA. CDR3: CASSARGGERSGNTIYF. DNA for the CDR3: TGTGCCAGCAGCGCCCGGGGGGGGGAGCGCTCTGGAAACACCATATATTTT. Based on the CDR3 plus reference TRBV7-2 and TRBJ1-3, the full variable domain is GAGVSQSPSNKVTEKGKDVELRCDPISGHTALYWYRQSLGQGLEFLIYFQGNSAPDKSGLPSDRFSAERTGGSVSTLTIQRTQQEDSAVYLCASSARGGERSGNTIYFGEGSWLTVV.

In its sample, this clone was seen once. The chain couples TRBV7-2 to TRBJ2-7; 15 nucleotides match TRBD2. With 3 bases clipped from V and 6 bases from J, the junction kept 3 bases outside the gene matches. The CDR3 loop spans 15 amino acids. Looked up from germline, CDR1 is SGHTA and CDR2 is FQGNSA. The CDR3: CASSLEGLAGGEQYF. In DNA, the CDR3 is TGTGCCAGCAGCTTGGAGGGACTAGCGGGGGGCGAGCAGTACTTC.

The gene calls are TRBV5-3 and TRBJ2-3; 7 bases are a match to TRBD1. TRBV5-3 is designated an ORF whose function remains uncertain. The CDR3 extends over 22 amino acids. Germline trimming cut 2 bases from V and 4 bases from J; bases unmatched to any gene: 28. The CDR3 loop is CARSFRPRQGKLLVQGPDTQYF. CDR3 in DNA: TGTGCCAGAAGCTTCCGACCCAGACAGGGTAAACTTCTGGTCCAGGGCCCAGATACGCAGTATTTT.

This sequence joins TRBV3-1 (or the pseudogene TRBV3-2) and TRBJ2-4, with 9 bases lining up with TRBD1. Germline lookup yields CDR1 LGHDT and CDR2 YNNKEL (reference sequence). V lost 5 bases, J lost 0 bases, and 5 bases stayed unmatched. The CDR3 length is 16 residues. The CDR3, as DNA: TGTGCCAGCAGCGTACAGGGGGCTTTAGCCAAAAACATTCAGTACTTC. Translating it yields CASSVQGALAKNIQYF.

The CDR3 protein is CASSGIRGGFNQPQHF. CDR3 coding DNA: TGTGCCAGCAGCGGCATCAGGGGAGGGTTTAATCAGCCCCAGCATTTT. The rearrangement links TRBV7-8 to TRBJ1-5, with D possibly matching TRBD1 (6 bases). Trimming took 5 bases from V and 4 from J, leaving 18 bases between them. The CDR3 spans 16 residues. The germline V gene has CDR1 SGHVS and CDR2 FQNEAQ.

The chain is built from TRBV7-8 and TRBJ2-3, with D possibly matching TRBD1 (6 bases). V was cut by 5 bases and J by 2 bases, with 14 bases left in between. CDR3 length: 15 residues. The germline gives CDR1 SGHVS, CDR2 FQNEAQ. For the CDR3, the DNA is TGTGCCAGCAGCCTTGGGACAACTTCCACAGATACGCAGTATTTT. It translates to CASSLGTTSTDTQYF.

The chain couples TRBV4-3 to TRBJ2-2; D might be TRBD2 (5 bases). The ends were cut back, 1 base at V and 5 bases at J, with 5 bases in the middle. CDR3 length equals 13 residues. Germline-derived CDR1 and CDR2 are LGHNA and YSLEER. This CDR3 is CASSQGLTGELFF. The CDR3 nucleotides read TGCGCCAGCAGCCAAGGACTAACCGGGGAGCTGTTTTTT.